This T cell receptor beta chain was retrieved from a study of T cells after yellow fever vaccination. Study-level results: FACS-sorted repertoires could contain abundant clonotypes contaminating from the bulk population.

Via MiXCR, TCRdb re-called the 5' RACE reads, giving one row per CDR3 protein. Of under 350,000 distinct CDR3 sequences in the sample, about 4% were seen once. Of note for this clonotype: Its specificity is not known.

The germline gives CDR1 SGHRS, CDR2 YFSETQ. The length of the CDR3 is 13 residues. The germline V and J ends were trimmed by 4 bases and 1 base, with 8 bases remaining between them. The sequences come from PBMCs, collected 5 days after the yellow fever booster vaccination. The source is a man younger than 35 who received the YFV17D yellow fever vaccine. The chain is built from TRBV5-1 and TRBJ1-1; no reliable D call. The CDR3 DNA reads TGCGCCAGCAGCACCAGTCAGAACACTGAAGCTTTCTTT. It codes for CASSTSQNTEAFF.